This T cell receptor beta chain comes out of a study of CD8+CD57+ T cells in acquired aplastic anemia listed by TCRdb under 2018. With regard to the full study: DNA extracted from sorted CD4+ and CD8+ cells had a mean of roughly 3.4 ug, with a range of roughly 0.18 to 27.4 ug. A CD8+CD57+ expansion meant a frequency higher than the mean frequency seen in healthy subjects.

On this clonotype itself: This receptor's antigen is unknown. No base-level quality is on record; no much larger clone is a single base apart.

The patients picked for sequencing were ones in whom flow cytometry had shown an expansion of CD8+CD57+ cells. All patients had severe acquired aplastic anemia diagnosed by International Study of Aplastic Anemia and Agranulocytosis and Camitta criteria. No therapy had been received by the patients at the time of blood sampling. In the study, sorted CD4+ and CD8+ blood T cells from patients with severe aplastic anemia and from healthy subjects underwent deep sequencing of TCR repertoires. Patients were enrolled under clinicaltrials.gov protocols 00001620, 01623167, 00001397, 00071045, 00081523 and 00961064 in the USA. Ficoll-Paque density gradient centrifugation was used to isolate peripheral blood mononuclear cells. Before DNA was extracted, CD4+ and CD8+ T cells were sorted using either FACS or magnetic beads. Profiling of TCR beta VDJ combinations and CDR3 sequences used genomic DNA as the template. An Illumina HiSeq 2000 was the platform used for TCR repertoire sequencing. Per the original workflow: TRBV/TRBJ rearrangement plots, CDR3 size and DJ length profiles, and Simpson's diversity index were used to assess repertoires. The most abundant DNA sequence in the deep sequencing data was defined as the immunodominant clone. CDR3 amino acid sequences were checked for sharing across subjects and were also compared against the VDJdb database and published repertoires. The raw public data were reprocessed by TCRdb itself: fastp quality trimming at Q25, MiXCR clonotype calling, in-frame beta chains only. For every CDR3 protein sequence, its rows merge into one entry that carries the most common genes and DNA. The V and J calls, along with clone size, are taken from TCRdb and not from the paper's own processing. Present in this sample are under 350,000 distinct CDR3 sequences, roughly 61% of which were seen just once. Under 1.5% of the sample comes from the top ten.

Germline trimming amounts to 4 bases on V and 0 bases on J, with 3 as the count of junction bases outside the gene matches. Spanning cysteine to phenylalanine, the CDR3 consists of 15 amino acids. The only DNA kept is the CDR3, 45 bases in frame from the first base. CDR1 is given as LNHDA and CDR2 as SQIVND, both from the germline V gene (reference sequence). Overall study results and their limits: Around 30 CD8+ CDR3 sequences were found in both patients and controls but appeared to be highly expressed in patients and within the immunodominant clones of the patients. No significant difference in CD8+ Simpson's diversity was found between patients and healthy controls (P=0.060).

The chain uses TRBV19 and TRBJ2-7; 10 middle bases align to TRBD1. This receptor was obtained from a human donor with aplastic anemia. The sample comprised sorted CD4+, CD8+, or CD8+CD57+ T cells (not recorded which) from PBMCs. The CDR3 in this case is CASSRTGGFSYEQYF. The nucleotides are TGTGCCAGTAGTAGGACAGGGGGATTCTCCTACGAGCAGTACTTC.